This section outlines one TCR beta chain sequence together with its context. Its antigen is not yet known. Base qualities are not at hand, and no much larger clone is one base apart. The CDR3 runs 14 amino acids, cysteine and phenylalanine included. The retained sequence is limited to the CDR3, 42 bases, with the frame set at the first base. The junction carries 13 bases between V and J, which are trimmed by 3 bases and 8 bases respectively. The germline V gene (reference sequence) yields LNHDA for CDR1 and SQIVND for CDR2. Library preparation used the immunoSEQ multiplex PCR assay. The source is immuneACCESS, and TCRdb retained only in-frame sequences with V and J called. Part of the clones is not carried over; for the studies checked, unresolved V genes explain less than half of this, and the remainder is unexplained. This sample holds some 120,000 clones; more than 80% were observed only once. The ten largest clones add up to less than 1.5% of the sample.

The sample originates from a study of control samples from healthy donors and cancer patients (dated by TCRdb to the early 2020s). The chain couples TRBV19 to TRBJ2-2; a confident D gene designation cannot be given. Sequenced sample: PBMCs. The sequence derives from a woman between 50 and 59 years old with colorectal cancer. The sequenced DNA: TGTGCCAGTAGTATTTACATGGGCTTAGGGGAGCTGTTTTTT. Its amino acids are CASSIYMGLGELFF.